This TCR beta chain was obtained from a study of graft-versus-host responses after intestinal transplantation. Study as a whole: All of the recipients had induction that used anti-thymocyte globulin, then tacrolimus and steroids for about 3 years.

Trimming took 0 bases from V and 3 from J; bases not matched to a gene: 9. The CDR3 length is 16 residues. Germline values: CDR1 SGDLS, CDR2 YYNGEE. The method was immunoSEQ multiplex PCR; TCRdb's version includes in-frame clones alone and lacks a portion of them. Among under 90,000 clones listed, approximately 90% were seen once. The study's findings and limits: GvH clones occurred in recipient marrow; some first appeared in ileum or blood.

In the case of this clone: Its antigen is currently unknown.

The genes are TRBV9 and TRBJ2-7; 7 positions match TRBD1. This specimen was PBMCs, taken 98 days after intestinal transplantation. The receptor was derived from a human patient who received an intestinal transplant, so some T cells may come from the graft donor. The CDR3 here is CASSVGGQSGVYEQYF. CDR3 coding DNA: TGTGCCAGCAGCGTAGGGGGACAGTCAGGGGTCTACGAGCAGTACTTC. Supplemented by reference TRBV9 and TRBJ2-7, the full variable domain reads DSGVTQTPKHLITATGQRVTLRCSPRSGDLSVYWYQQSLDQGLQFLIQYYNGEERAKGNILERFSAQQFPDLHSELNLSSLELGDSALYFCASSVGGQSGVYEQYFGPGTRLTVT.